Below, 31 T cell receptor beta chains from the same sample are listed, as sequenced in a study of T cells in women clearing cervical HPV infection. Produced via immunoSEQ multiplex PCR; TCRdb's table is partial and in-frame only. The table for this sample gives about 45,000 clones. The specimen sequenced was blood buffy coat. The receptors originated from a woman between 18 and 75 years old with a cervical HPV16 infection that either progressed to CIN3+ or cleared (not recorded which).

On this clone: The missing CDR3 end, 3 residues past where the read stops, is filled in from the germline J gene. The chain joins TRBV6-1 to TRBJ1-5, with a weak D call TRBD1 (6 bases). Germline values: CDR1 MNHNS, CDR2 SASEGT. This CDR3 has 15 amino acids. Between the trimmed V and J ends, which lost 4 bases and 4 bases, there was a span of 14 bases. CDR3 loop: CASSVGQTGNQPQHF. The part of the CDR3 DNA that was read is TGTGCCAGCAGTGTAGGACAGACGGGGAATCAGCCC.

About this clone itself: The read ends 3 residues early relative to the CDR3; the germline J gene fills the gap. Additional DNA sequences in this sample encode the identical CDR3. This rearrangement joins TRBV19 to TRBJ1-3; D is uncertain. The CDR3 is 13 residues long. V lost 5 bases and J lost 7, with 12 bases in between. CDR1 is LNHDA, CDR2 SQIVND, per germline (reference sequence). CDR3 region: CASSGQVRNTIYF. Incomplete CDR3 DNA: TGTGCCAGTAGTGGGCAGGTCCGGAACACC.

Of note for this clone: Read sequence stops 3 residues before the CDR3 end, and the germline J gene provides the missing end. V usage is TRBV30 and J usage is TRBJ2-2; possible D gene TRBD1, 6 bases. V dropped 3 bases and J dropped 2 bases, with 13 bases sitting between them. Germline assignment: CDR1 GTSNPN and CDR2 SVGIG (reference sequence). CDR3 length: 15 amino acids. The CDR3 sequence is CAWRITGLNTGELFF. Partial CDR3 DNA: TGTGCCTGGAGGATTACAGGGCTAAACACCGGGGAG.

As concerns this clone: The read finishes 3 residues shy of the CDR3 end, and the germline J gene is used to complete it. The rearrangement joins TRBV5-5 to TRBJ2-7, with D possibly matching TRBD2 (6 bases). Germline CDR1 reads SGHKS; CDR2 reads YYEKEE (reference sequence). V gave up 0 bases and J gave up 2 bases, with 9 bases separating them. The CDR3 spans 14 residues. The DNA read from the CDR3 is TGTGCCAGCAGCTTGGATCGGGGGACCTACGAG. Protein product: CASSLDRGTYE. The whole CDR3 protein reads CASSLDRGTYEQYF.

The CDR3 here is CASTEGLARDEQFF. The sequenced CDR3 bases are TGTGCCAGCACCGAAGGGCTAGCGAGGGATGAG. This chain joins TRBV2 and TRBJ2-1; the D gene is possibly TRBD2 (6 bases). The observed sequence ends 3 residues before the CDR3 terminus, with the missing tail filled in from the germline J gene. V was shortened by 7 bases and J by 8 bases, with 18 bases between the two germline ends. This CDR3 is 14 amino acids long. Germline lookup yields CDR1 SNHLY and CDR2 FYNNEI. Supplemented by reference TRBV2 and TRBJ2-1, the full variable domain reads EPEVTQTPSHQVTQMGQEVILRCVPISNHLYFYWYRQILGQKVEFLVSFYNNEISEKSEIFDDQFSVERPDGSNFTLKIRSTKLEDSAMYFCASTEGLARDEQFFGPGTRLTVL.

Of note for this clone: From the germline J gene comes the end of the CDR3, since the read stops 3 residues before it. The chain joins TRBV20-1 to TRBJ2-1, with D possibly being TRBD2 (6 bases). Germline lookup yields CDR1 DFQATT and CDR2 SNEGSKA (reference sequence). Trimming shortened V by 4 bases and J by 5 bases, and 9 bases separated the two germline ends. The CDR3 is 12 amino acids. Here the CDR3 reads CSATGLNNEQFF. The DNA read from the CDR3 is TGCAGTGCTACGGGACTCAACAATGAG.

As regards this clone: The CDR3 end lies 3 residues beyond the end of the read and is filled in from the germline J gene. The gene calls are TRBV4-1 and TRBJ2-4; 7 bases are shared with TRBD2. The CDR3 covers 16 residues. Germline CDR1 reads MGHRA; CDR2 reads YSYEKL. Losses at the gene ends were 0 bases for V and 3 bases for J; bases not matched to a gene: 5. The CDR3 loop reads CASSQESSGGKNIQYF. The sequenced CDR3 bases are TGCGCCAGCAGCCAAGAATCGTCGGGGGGCAAAAACATT.

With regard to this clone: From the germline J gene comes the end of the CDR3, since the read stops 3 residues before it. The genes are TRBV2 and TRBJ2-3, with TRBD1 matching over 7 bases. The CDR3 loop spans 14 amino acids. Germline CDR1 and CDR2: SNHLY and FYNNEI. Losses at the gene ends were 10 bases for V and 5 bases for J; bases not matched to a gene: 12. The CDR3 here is CAIGEGGAGDTQYF. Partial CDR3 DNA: TGTGCCATAGGGGAAGGGGGCGCAGGAGATACG.

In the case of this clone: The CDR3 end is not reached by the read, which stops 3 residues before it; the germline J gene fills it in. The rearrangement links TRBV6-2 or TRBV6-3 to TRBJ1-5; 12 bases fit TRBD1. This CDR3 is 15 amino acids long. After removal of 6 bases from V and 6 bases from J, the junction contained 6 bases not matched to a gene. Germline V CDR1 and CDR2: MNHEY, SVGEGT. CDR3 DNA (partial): TGTGCCAGCAGCGTATGGGGACAGGGGGCTCAGCCC. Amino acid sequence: CASSVWGQGAQP. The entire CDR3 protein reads CASSVWGQGAQPQHF.

CDR3 bases read: TGCGCCAGCAGTCAATCGAGGGGAGTCCTTTTTTGGGGCCACGAG. The encoded protein is CASSQSRGVLFWGHE. The complete CDR3 reads CASSQSRGVLFWGHEQYF. V gene TRBV23-1 combines with J gene TRBJ2-7; D tentatively fits TRBD1 or TRBD2 (5 bases each). The CDR3 end lies 3 residues beyond the end of the read and is filled in from the germline J gene. TRBV23-1 is flagged as an ORF with uncertain function. V was shortened by 0 bases and J by 5 bases, with 23 bases between the two germline ends. The CDR3 extends over 18 amino acids.

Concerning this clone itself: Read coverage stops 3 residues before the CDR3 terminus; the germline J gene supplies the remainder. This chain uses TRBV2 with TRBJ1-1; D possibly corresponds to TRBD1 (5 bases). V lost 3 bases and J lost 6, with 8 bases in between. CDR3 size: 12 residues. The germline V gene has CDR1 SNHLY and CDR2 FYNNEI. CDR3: CASSERGAEAFF. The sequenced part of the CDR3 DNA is TGTGCCAGCAGTGAGAGAGGGGCTGAA.

The CDR3 loop is CASSDRARTLYGYTF. The covered CDR3 bases are TGCGCCAGCAGTGACAGGGCCCGCACCCTCTATGGC. The chain carries TRBV10-2 and TRBJ1-2; TRBD1 might be the D (5 bases). The read finishes 3 residues shy of the CDR3 end, and the germline J gene is used to complete it. Trimming removed 3 bases from V and 4 bases from J, with 15 bases in between. The CDR3 spans 15 residues. Germline V lookup: CDR1 WSHSY, CDR2 SAAADI.

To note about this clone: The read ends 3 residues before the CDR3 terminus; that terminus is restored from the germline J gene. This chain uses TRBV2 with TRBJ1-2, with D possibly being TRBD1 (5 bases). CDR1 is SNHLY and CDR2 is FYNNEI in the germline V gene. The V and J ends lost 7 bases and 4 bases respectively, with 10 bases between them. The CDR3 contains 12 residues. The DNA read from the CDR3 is TGTGCCAGCATCCAGGGCGTCTATGGC. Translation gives CASIQGVYG. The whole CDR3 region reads CASIQGVYGYTF.

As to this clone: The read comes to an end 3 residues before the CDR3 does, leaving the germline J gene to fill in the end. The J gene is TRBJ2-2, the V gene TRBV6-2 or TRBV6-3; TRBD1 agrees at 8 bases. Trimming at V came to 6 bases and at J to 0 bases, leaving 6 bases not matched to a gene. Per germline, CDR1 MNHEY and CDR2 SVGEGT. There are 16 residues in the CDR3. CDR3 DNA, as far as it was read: TGTGCCAGCAGCCGGGGACAGGCGACGAACACCGGGGAG. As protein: CASSRGQATNTGE. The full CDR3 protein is CASSRGQATNTGELFF.

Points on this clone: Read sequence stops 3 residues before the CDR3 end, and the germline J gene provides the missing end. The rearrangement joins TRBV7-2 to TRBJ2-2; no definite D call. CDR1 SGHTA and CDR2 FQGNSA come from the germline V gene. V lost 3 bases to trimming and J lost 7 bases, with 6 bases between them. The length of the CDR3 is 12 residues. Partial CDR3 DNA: TGTGCCAGCAGCTTCTTCCTCGGGGAG. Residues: CASSFFLGE. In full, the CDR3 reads CASSFFLGELFF.

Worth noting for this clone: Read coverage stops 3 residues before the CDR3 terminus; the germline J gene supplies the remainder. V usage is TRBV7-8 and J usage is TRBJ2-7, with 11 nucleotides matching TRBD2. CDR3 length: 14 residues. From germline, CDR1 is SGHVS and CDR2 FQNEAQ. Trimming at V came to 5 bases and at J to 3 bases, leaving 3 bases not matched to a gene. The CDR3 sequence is CASSPLAGGYEQYF. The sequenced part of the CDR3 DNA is TGTGCCAGCAGCCCCCTAGCGGGAGGCTACGAG.

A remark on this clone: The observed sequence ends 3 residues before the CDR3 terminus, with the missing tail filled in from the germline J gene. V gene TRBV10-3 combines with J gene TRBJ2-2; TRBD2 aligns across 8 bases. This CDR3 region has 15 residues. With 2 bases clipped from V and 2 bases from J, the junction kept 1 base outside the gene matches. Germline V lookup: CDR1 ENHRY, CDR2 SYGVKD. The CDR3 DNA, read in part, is TGTGCCATCAGTGAGACTAGCGGTAACACCGGGGAG. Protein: CAISETSGNTGE. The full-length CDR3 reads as CAISETSGNTGELFF.

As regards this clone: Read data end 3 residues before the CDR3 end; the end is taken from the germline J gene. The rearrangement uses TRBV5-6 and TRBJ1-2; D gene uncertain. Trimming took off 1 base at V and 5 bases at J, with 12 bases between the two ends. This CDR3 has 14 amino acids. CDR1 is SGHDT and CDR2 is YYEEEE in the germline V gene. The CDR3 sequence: CASSLITAEYGYTF. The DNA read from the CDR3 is TGTGCCAGCAGCTTGATAACAGCGGAGTATGGC.

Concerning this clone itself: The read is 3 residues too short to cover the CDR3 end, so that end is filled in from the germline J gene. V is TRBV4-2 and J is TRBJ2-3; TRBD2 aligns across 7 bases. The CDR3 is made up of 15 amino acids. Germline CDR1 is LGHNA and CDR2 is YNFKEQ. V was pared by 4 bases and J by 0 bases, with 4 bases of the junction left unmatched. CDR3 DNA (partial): TGTGCCAGCAGCCTCTACGGGGGGAGCACAGATACG. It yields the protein CASSLYGGSTDT. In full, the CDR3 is CASSLYGGSTDTQYF.

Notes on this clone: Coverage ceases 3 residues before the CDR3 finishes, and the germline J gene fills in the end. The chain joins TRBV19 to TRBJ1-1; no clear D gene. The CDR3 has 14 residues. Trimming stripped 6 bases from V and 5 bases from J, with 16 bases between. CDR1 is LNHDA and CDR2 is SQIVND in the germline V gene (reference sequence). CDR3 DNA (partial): TGTGCCAGTAGGTACCCGATACCGGGGACTGAA. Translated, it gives CASRYPIPGTE. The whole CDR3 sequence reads CASRYPIPGTEAFF.

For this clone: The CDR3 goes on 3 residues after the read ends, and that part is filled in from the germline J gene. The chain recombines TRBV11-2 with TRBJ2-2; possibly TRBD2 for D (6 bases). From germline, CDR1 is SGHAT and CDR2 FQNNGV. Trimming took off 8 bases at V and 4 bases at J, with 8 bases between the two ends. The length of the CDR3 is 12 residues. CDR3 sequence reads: CASGDFTGELFF. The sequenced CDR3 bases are TGTGCCAGCGGGGACTTCACCGGGGAG.

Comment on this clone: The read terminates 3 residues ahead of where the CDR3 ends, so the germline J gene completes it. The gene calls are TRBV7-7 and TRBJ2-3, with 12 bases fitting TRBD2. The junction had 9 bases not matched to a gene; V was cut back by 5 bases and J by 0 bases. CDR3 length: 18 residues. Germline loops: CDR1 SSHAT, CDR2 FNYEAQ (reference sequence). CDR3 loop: CASSPPGLAGSSTDTQYF. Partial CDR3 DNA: TGTGCCAGCAGCCCCCCGGGACTAGCGGGCTCGAGCACAGATACG. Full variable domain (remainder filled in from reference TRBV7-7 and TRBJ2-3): GAGVSQSPRYKVTKRGQDVTLRCDPISSHATLYWYQQALGQGPEFLTYFNYEAQPDKSGLPSDRFSAERPEGSISTLTIQRTEQRDSAMYRCASSPPGLAGSSTDTQYFGPGTRLTVL.

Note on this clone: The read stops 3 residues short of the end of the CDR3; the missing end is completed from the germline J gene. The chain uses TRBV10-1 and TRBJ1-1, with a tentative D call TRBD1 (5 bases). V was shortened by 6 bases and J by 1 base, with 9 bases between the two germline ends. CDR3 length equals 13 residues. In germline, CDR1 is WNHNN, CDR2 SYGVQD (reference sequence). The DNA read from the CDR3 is TGCGCCAGCAGGACCGGACAGAACACTGAA. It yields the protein CASRTGQNTE. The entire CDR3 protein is CASRTGQNTEAFF.

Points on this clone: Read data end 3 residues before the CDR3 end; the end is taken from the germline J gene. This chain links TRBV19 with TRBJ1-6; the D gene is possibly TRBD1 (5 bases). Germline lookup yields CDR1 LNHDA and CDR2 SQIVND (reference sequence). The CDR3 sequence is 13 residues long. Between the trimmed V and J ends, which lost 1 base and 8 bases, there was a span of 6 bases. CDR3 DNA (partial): TGTGCCAGTAGTATAGGAGGGGATTCACCC. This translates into CASSIGGDSP. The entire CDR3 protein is CASSIGGDSPLHF.

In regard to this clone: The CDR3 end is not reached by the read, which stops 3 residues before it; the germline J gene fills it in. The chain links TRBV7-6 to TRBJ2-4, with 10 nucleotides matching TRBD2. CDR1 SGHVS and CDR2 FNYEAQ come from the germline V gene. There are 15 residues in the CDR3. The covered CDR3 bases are TGTGCCAGCAGCCCCCGACTAGCGGGCGACGTCGTT. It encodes CASSPRLAGDVV. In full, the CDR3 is CASSPRLAGDVVQYF.

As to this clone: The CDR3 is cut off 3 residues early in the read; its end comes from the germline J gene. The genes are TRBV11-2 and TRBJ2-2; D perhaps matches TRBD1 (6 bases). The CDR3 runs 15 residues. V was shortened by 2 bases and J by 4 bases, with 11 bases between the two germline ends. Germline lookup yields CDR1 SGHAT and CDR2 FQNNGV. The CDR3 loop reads CASSLRQVVTGELFF. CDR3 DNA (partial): TGTGCCAGCAGCTTACGACAGGTGGTCACCGGGGAG. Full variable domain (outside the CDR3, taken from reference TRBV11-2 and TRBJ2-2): EAGVAQSPRYKIIEKRQSVAFWCNPISGHATLYWYQQILGQGPKLLIQFQNNGVVDDSQLPKDRFSAERLKGVDSTLKIQPAKLEDSAVYLCASSLRQVVTGELFFGEGSRLTVL.

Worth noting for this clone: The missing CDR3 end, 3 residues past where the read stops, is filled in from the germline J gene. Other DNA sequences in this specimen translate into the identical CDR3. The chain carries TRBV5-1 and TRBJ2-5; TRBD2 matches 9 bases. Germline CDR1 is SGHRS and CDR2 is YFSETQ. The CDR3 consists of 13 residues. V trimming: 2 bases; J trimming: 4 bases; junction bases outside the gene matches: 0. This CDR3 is CASSLAGGETQYF. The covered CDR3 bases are TGCGCCAGCAGCTTAGCGGGGGGAGAGACC.

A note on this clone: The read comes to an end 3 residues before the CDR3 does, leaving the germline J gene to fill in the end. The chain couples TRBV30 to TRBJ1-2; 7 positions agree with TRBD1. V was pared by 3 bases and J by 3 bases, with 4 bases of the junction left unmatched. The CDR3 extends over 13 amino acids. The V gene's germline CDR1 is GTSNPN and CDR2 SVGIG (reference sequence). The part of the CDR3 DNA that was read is TGTGCCTGGAGCAACAGGGGCGACTATGGC. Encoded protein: CAWSNRGDYG. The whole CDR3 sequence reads CAWSNRGDYGYTF.

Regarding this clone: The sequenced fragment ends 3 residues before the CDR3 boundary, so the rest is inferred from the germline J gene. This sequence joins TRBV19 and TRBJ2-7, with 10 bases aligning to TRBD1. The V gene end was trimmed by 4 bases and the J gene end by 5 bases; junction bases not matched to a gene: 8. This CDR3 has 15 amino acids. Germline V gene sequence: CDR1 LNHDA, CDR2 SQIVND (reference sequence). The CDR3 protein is CASSTGGQGKNEQYF. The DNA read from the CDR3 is TGTGCCAGTAGTACGGGGGGACAGGGGAAGAACGAG. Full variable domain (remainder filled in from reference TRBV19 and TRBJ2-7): DGGITQSPKYLFRKEGQNVTLSCEQNLNHDAMYWYRQDPGQGLRLIYYSQIVNDFQKGDIAEGYSVSREKKESFPLTVTSAQKNPTAFYLCASSTGGQGKNEQYFGPGTRLTVT.

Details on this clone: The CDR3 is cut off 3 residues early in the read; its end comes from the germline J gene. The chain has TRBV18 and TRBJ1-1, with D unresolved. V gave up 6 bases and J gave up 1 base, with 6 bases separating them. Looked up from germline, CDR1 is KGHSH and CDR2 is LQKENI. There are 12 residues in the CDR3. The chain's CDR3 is CASSLSNTEAFF. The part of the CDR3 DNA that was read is TGTGCCAGCTCCCTTTCGAACACTGAA. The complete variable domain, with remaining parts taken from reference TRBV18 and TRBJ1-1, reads NAGVMQNPRHLVRRRGQEARLRCSPMKGHSHVYWYRQLPEEGLKFMVYLQKENIIDESGMPKERFSAEFPKEGPSILRIQQVVRGDSAAYFCASSLSNTEAFFGQGTRLTVV.

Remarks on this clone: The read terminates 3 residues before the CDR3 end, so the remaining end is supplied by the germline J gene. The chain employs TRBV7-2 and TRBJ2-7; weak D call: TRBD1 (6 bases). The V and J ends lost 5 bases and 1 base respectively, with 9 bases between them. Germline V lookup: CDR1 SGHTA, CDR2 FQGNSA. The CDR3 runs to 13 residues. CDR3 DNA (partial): TGTGCCAGCAGCCAGGGGTTTTCCTACGAG. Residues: CASSQGFSYE. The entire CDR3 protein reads CASSQGFSYEQYF.